These 26 T cell receptor beta chains share one sample of origin, sequenced in a study of response to subunit inactivated influenza vaccine. One entry per CDR3 protein, called by TCRdb with MiXCR from the RT-PCR reads. The table records 800,000 to 1,000,000 distinct CDR3 sequences, around 21% of them present only once. The sample was PBMCs from blood, taken 4 to 6 days after vaccination. The receptors shown here come from a middle-aged man who received an inactivated influenza vaccine.

This clonotype has at least ten counts. V gene TRBV25-1 combines with J gene TRBJ2-5; 7 bases are shared with TRBD1. From germline, CDR1 is MGHDK and CDR2 SYGVNS. With V trimmed by 3 bases and J by 5 bases, 0 bases remained unmatched. This CDR3 comprises 12 residues. Written as DNA, the CDR3 is TGTGCCAGCAGTGACAGGGGGGAGACCCAGTACTTC. Translating gives CASSDRGETQYF. Complete variable domain (other parts from reference TRBV25-1 and TRBJ2-5): EADIYQTPRYLVIGTGKKITLECSQTMGHDKMYWYQQDPGMELHLIHYSYGVNSTEKGDLSSESTVSRIRTEHFPLTLESARPSHTSQYLCASSDRGETQYFGPGTRLLVL.

Comment on this clonotype: Relative to the germline gene, one junction end is altered; a read error may explain this. This chain connects TRBV11-2 to TRBJ2-7; maybe TRBD1 (6 bases). The CDR3 is 12 residues long. CDR1 is SGHAT and CDR2 is FQNNGV in the germline V gene. DNA for the CDR3: TGTGCCAGCAGCTTACTCCTTCAGGGGCCGCACTTC. It yields the protein CASSLLLQGPHF.

This chain uses TRBV7-6 with TRBJ2-5, with no clear D. Trimming pared 5 bases from V and 2 bases from J, leaving 6 bases between. The CDR3 is made up of 12 amino acids. Germline CDR1 and CDR2: SGHVS and FNYEAQ. CDR3 in amino acids: CASSIAQETQYF. The CDR3, as DNA: TGTGCCAGCAGCATCGCGCAAGAGACCCAGTACTTC.

This clonotype was counted a few times. This sequence joins TRBV7-2 and TRBJ2-7, with 10 bases lining up with TRBD2. Germline V gives CDR1 SGHTA, CDR2 FQGNSA. The trim removed 5 bases at V and 3 bases at J, leaving 10 bases unmatched. This CDR3 region has 16 residues. As DNA, the CDR3 is TGTGCCAGCAGCACACGGACTAGCGGATATAGCTACGAGCAGTACTTC. Translated: CASSTRTSGYSYEQYF.

The chain is built from TRBV7-9 and TRBJ2-7; D may be TRBD1 (5 bases). V was clipped by 8 bases and J by 1 base, with 9 bases between them. The CDR3 has 12 residues. In germline, CDR1 is SEHNR, CDR2 FQNEAQ (reference sequence). The CDR3 here is CASGRQSYEQYF. CDR3 in DNA: TGTGCCAGCGGCCGACAGTCCTACGAGCAGTACTTC.

This clonotype was picked up a small number of times. This chain uses TRBV12-3 or TRBV12-4 with TRBJ1-5, with 8 bases fitting TRBD1. J gave up 6 bases and V 4 bases, and 8 bases lay outside the gene matches. The CDR3 contains 15 residues. Here the CDR3 reads CASSSRQGKPQPQHF. The CDR3 coding sequence is TGTGCCAGCAGTTCGCGACAGGGGAAGCCTCAGCCCCAGCATTTT.

The chain couples TRBV27 to TRBJ2-7, with 10 bases that match TRBD2. V shed 4 bases, J shed 4 bases, and the junction held 10 bases outside the gene matches. CDR3 size: 16 residues. Germline V CDR1 and CDR2: MNHEY, SMNVEV (reference sequence). For the CDR3, the DNA is TGTGCCAGCAGTTCCTCGGGACTAGCGAGTATTTACGAGCAGTACTTC. This gives the protein CASSSSGLASIYEQYF.

This clonotype has just a few counts. This rearrangement joins TRBV5-1 to TRBJ2-1; 9 positions match TRBD1. Trimming removed 4 bases from V and 7 bases from J; junction bases left unmatched: 15. CDR3 length: 17 amino acids. Germline-derived CDR1 and CDR2 are SGHRS and YFSETQ. The CDR3 bases are TGCGCCAGCAGCATGGCGGGGACAGGGCGGCTAAGTAATGAGCAGTTCTTC. This translates into CASSMAGTGRLSNEQFF.

As regards this clonotype: Because it lacks the conserved phenylalanine or tryptophan at the end, this CDR3 is likely a read error. The V call is TRBV7-2, the J call TRBJ2-3; the D gene is possibly TRBD1 (5 bases). Germline values: CDR1 SGHTA, CDR2 FQGNSA. This CDR3 region has 14 residues. Trimming took 1 base from V and 2 from J, leaving 7 bases between them. CDR3 loop: CASSLDRITDTQYV. The CDR3 nucleotides are TGTGCCAGCAGCTTAGACAGGATCACAGATACGCAGTATGTT.

This clonotype was counted only a few times. V is TRBV28 and J is TRBJ1-2; TRBD1 matches at 7 bases. J lost 5 bases, V lost 6 bases, and 9 bases had no gene match. This CDR3 comprises 14 residues. Germline V gene data show CDR1 as MDHEN and CDR2 as SYDVKM. CDR3 residues: CASSPGTAPYGYTF. Here the CDR3 DNA reads TGTGCCAGCAGCCCCGGGACAGCTCCTTATGGCTACACCTTC.

The chain uses TRBV11-2 and TRBJ2-3; D is unclear. The CDR3 runs 13 residues. Germline V gives CDR1 SGHAT, CDR2 FQNNGV. The germline V and J ends were trimmed by 0 bases and 5 bases, with 6 bases remaining between them. CDR3 sequence reads: CASSLEAIDTQYF. CDR3 bases: TGTGCCAGCAGCTTAGAGGCGATAGATACGCAGTATTTT. Full variable domain (missing parts from reference TRBV11-2 and TRBJ2-3): EAGVAQSPRYKIIEKRQSVAFWCNPISGHATLYWYQQILGQGPKLLIQFQNNGVVDDSQLPKDRFSAERLKGVDSTLKIQPAKLEDSAVYLCASSLEAIDTQYFGPGTRLTVL.

This sequence joins TRBV5-6 and TRBJ2-5; 16 bases are a match to TRBD2. Germline V gives CDR1 SGHDT, CDR2 YYEEEE. J lost 4 bases, V lost 3 bases, and 12 bases had no gene match. There are 19 residues in the CDR3. The CDR3 DNA follows: TGTGCCAGCAGCTCGAAGACGGGACTAGCGGGAGGGCCACGAGAGACCCAGTACTTC. Amino acid sequence: CASSSKTGLAGGPRETQYF. Variable domain in full (rest from reference TRBV5-6 and TRBJ2-5): DAGVTQSPTHLIKTRGQQVTLRCSPKSGHDTVSWYQQALGQGPQFIFQYYEEEERQRGNFPDRFSGHQFPNYSSELNVNALLLGDSALYLCASSSKTGLAGGPRETQYFGPGTRLLVL.

Only a few counts were recorded for this clonotype. The rearrangement uses TRBV7-2 and TRBJ2-3; possibly TRBD1 or TRBD2 for D (5 bases each). The CDR3 is 16 amino acids. Germline CDR1 SGHTA, CDR2 FQGNSA. Trimming removed 6 bases at V and 3 bases at J, with 19 bases between. CDR3 in amino acids: CASRAMGVLKTDTQYF. CDR3 sequence (DNA): TGTGCCAGCAGGGCCATGGGGGTATTGAAAACAGATACGCAGTATTTT.

J is TRBJ1-1 and V is TRBV6-5; perhaps TRBD1 as D (5 bases). The ends were cut back, 4 bases at V and 1 base at J, with 16 bases in the middle. The CDR3 length is 16 residues. The germline V gene has CDR1 MNHEY and CDR2 SVGAGI. The DNA of the CDR3 is TGTGCCAGCAGTTTAGGCGGGACCCCGAAGAACACTGAAGCTTTCTTT. It encodes CASSLGGTPKNTEAFF.

The rearrangement links TRBV12-3 or TRBV12-4 to TRBJ1-1, with D uncertain. The CDR3 covers 13 residues. Trimming shortened V by 7 bases and J by 4 bases, and 13 bases separated the two germline ends. Here the CDR3 reads CASNPRGGTEAFF. The CDR3 DNA is TGTGCCAGCAATCCCCGGGGAGGCACTGAAGCTTTCTTT.

J is TRBJ2-5 and V is TRBV20-1; D might be TRBD1 or TRBD2, each matching 5 bases. In germline, CDR1 is DFQATT, CDR2 SNEGSKA (reference sequence). The germline V and J ends were trimmed by 7 bases and 2 bases, with 17 bases remaining between them. The CDR3 has 14 amino acids. The CDR3 loop is CSERRRRQQETQYF. CDR3 nucleotides: TGCAGTGAGCGGAGACGGAGACAGCAAGAGACCCAGTACTTC.

The V gene is TRBV6-1, the J gene TRBJ1-1, with 9 bases identical to TRBD1. V shed 5 bases and J 10 bases; nucleotides not matched to a gene: 14. The germline CDR1 and CDR2 sequences are MNHNS and SASEGT. CDR3 length: 15 residues. For the CDR3, the DNA is TGTGCCAGCAGTCAACTCTGGACAGGGGCGGGTTCAGCTTTCTTT. Protein sequence: CASSQLWTGAGSAFF.

This rearrangement joins TRBV6-1 to TRBJ1-2; TRBD1 matches at 10 bases. Germline trimming cut 9 bases from V and 6 bases from J; bases unmatched to any gene: 10. This CDR3 has 14 residues. From germline, CDR1 is MNHNS and CDR2 SASEGT. The DNA for the CDR3 is TGTGCCAGTTTAGATCCGGGACAGGGGCATGGCTACACCTTC. Residues: CASLDPGQGHGYTF.

This clonotype was counted ten times or more. CDR3 bases: TGCAGCGTTGAAGATCGGTACGGGGGAAACAATGAGCAGTTCTTC. As protein: CSVEDRYGGNNEQFF. The J gene is TRBJ2-1, the V gene TRBV29-1; D may be TRBD2 (6 bases). CDR1 is SQVTM and CDR2 is ANQGSEA in the germline V gene. This CDR3 is 15 amino acids long. Trimming stripped 0 bases from V and 5 bases from J, with 14 bases between.

Here the CDR3 reads CASSKGDRKHF. DNA of the CDR3: TGTGCCAGCAGCAAGGGGGACAGAAAGCATTTT. The rearrangement joins TRBV12-3 or TRBV12-4 to TRBJ1-5; 7 nucleotides align to TRBD1. This CDR3 has 11 amino acids. Trimming at V came to 6 bases and at J to 14 bases, leaving 7 bases not matched to a gene.

This clonotype has a handful of counts. The chain uses TRBV7-9 and TRBJ2-1; TRBD2 agrees at 7 bases. Germline V gene data show CDR1 as SEHNR and CDR2 as FQNEAQ (reference sequence). The CDR3 has 16 amino acids. V was pared by 4 bases and J by 3 bases, with 9 bases of the junction left unmatched. The CDR3 DNA sequence: TGTGCCAGCAGCTCAATTCTAGCGGTTAGCTACAATGAGCAGTTCTTC. It codes for CASSSILAVSYNEQFF. Looking up the rest from reference TRBV7-9 and TRBJ2-1 gives the full variable domain: DTGVSQNPRHKITKRGQNVTFRCDPISEHNRLYWYRQTLGQGPEFLTYFQNEAQLEKSRLLSDRFSAERPKGSFSTLEIQRTEQGDSAMYLCASSSILAVSYNEQFFGPGTRLTVL.

The chain joins TRBV6-1 to TRBJ2-5, with 15 nucleotides matching TRBD2. After removal of 6 bases from V and 5 bases from J, the junction contained 7 bases not matched to a gene. This CDR3 has 16 residues. CDR1 MNHNS and CDR2 SASEGT come from the germline V gene. CDR3 sequence reads: CASSWGLAGGGETQYF. The CDR3 region has the DNA TGTGCCAGCAGCTGGGGACTAGCGGGAGGAGGTGAGACCCAGTACTTC.

This clonotype has a handful of counts. V is TRBV11-2 and J is TRBJ2-2; 10 nucleotides align to TRBD1. The V gene end was trimmed by 6 bases and the J gene end by 1 base; junction bases not matched to a gene: 8. Germline V gives CDR1 SGHAT, CDR2 FQNNGV. The CDR3 runs to 17 residues. This CDR3 reads CASRKTGQGKNTGELFF. Written as DNA, the CDR3 is TGTGCCAGCAGAAAAACGGGACAGGGGAAGAACACCGGGGAGCTGTTTTTT.

V and J are TRBV5-5 and TRBJ2-1; TRBD1 or TRBD2 may be the D gene (5 bases each). The CDR3 has 18 amino acids. The V gene's germline CDR1 is SGHKS and CDR2 YYEKEE (reference sequence). Trimming removed 0 bases from V and 6 bases from J, with 22 bases in between. CDR3 in DNA: TGTGCCAGCAGCTTGGATTCGGGGTACAGGATCTCGGGCAATGAGCAGTTCTTC. Protein: CASSLDSGYRISGNEQFF.

Remarks on this clonotype: One end of the junction is discordant with germline, which a read error may explain. This sequence joins TRBV20-1 and TRBJ2-3, with TRBD2 as a possible D gene (5 bases). Germline V gene sequence: CDR1 DFQATT, CDR2 SNEGSKA (reference sequence). There are 10 residues in the CDR3. The DNA for the CDR3 is TGCAGTGCTAGAACTAGGCAGAACGTTTTT. It translates to CSARTRQNVF.

This clonotype occurred a few times. The chain is built from TRBV6-1 and TRBJ2-7, with D perhaps matching TRBD1 (6 bases). The V and J ends lost 5 bases and 3 bases respectively, with 23 bases between them. Germline values: CDR1 MNHNS, CDR2 SASEGT. CDR3 length equals 17 residues. The CDR3 spells CASSKRLSGVTHYEQYF. CDR3 DNA sequence: TGTGCCAGCAGTAAGCGACTATCAGGGGTGACTCACTACGAGCAGTACTTC.